The TCR beta chain described here comes from a study of breast tumors, draining lymph nodes, adjacent tissues. Study outcomes and limitations: Tumors had less TCR diversity than lymph nodes, more than nontumor tissue.

This clonotype was seen at least ten times. The antigen is undetermined. The J segment lost 4 bases and the V segment lost 6 bases, leaving 7 bases of the junction unmatched. The CDR3 sequence is 14 residues long. Germline CDR1 is SGHVS and CDR2 is FQNEAQ. Samples came from axillary lymph nodes draining the breast cancer. TCRdb re-derived calls from the multiplex PCR reads in MiXCR, one entry per CDR3 protein. The table has approximately 130,000 distinct CDR3 sequences, around 20% seen once. The TCR comes from a female donor with breast cancer. Some clones in this sample may be carry-over from other donors' samples. The specimen sequenced was axillary lymph node tissue. The chain combines TRBV7-8 with TRBJ2-5; 8 bases are a match to TRBD1. CDR3 amino acids: CASRQTGVGETQYF. In DNA form, the CDR3 reads TGTGCCAGCAGACAGACAGGGGTGGGAGAGACCCAGTACTTC.